Shown below are 4 T cell receptor beta chains from a single sample sequenced in a study of cytomegalovirus exposure and HLA in healthy donors. Using immunoSEQ multiplex PCR, the repertoire was profiled, and TCRdb retains in-frame clones only, with some absent. This sample has 150,000 to 200,000 clones, with roughly 86% found just once. Sequencing was done on a sample of PBMCs. All receptors come from a man aged 30-40 years in good health and CMV-seropositive.

V usage is TRBV11-2 and J usage is TRBJ1-5; D gene uncertain. The V and J ends lost 2 bases and 3 bases respectively, with 8 bases between them. Germline lookup yields CDR1 SGHAT and CDR2 FQNNGV. This CDR3 has 14 amino acids. CDR3 amino acids: CASSLSQLNQPQHF. CDR3 bases: TGTGCCAGCAGCTTATCCCAACTCAATCAGCCCCAGCATTTT.

The V call is TRBV4-1, the J call TRBJ1-3, with unresolved D. The CDR3 has 18 amino acids. V was cut by 0 bases and J by 0 bases, with 15 bases left in between. Germline CDR1 and CDR2: MGHRA and YSYEKL. CDR3 residues: CASSQDFRRTDSGNTIYF. The CDR3 region has the DNA TGCGCCAGCAGCCAAGATTTCCGTCGGACCGACTCTGGAAACACCATATATTTT.

The genes are TRBV19 and TRBJ1-4, with 8 bases identical to TRBD1. Germline V gene data show CDR1 as LNHDA and CDR2 as SQIVND (reference sequence). V shed 6 bases, J shed 11 bases, and the junction held 2 bases outside the gene matches. The CDR3 runs 11 residues. The CDR3 reads CASSRTGKLFF. For the CDR3, the DNA is TGTGCCAGTAGCCGGACAGGGAAACTGTTTTTT.

This chain uses TRBV27 with TRBJ2-7; D uncertain. The CDR3 runs to 16 residues. The V and J ends lost 6 bases and 5 bases respectively, with 23 bases between them. CDR1 MNHEY and CDR2 SMNVEV come from the germline V gene (reference sequence). The CDR3 sequence: CASRPNFLPPGHEQYF. As DNA, the CDR3 is TGTGCCAGCAGGCCGAATTTCTTACCCCCGGGCCACGAGCAGTACTTC.